A selection of T cell receptor beta chains follows, all from one sample in a study of cytomegalovirus exposure and HLA in healthy donors. The assay was immunoSEQ multiplex PCR, and TCRdb's table has in-frame clones only and misses some. This sample has about 150,000 clones, with 60% to 85% found just once. Sequenced material: PBMCs. These receptors all stem from a man aged 40-55 years in good health and CMV-seropositive. Both conserved end residues are part of each CDR3. The D gene is left open where the match is weak. Where a row states a size, it is once, few, many or the class of an expanded clone; other rows omit it.

>TRBJ1-3|TRBV2|once|.
CASRTQVHSGNTIYF
TGTGCCAGCAGGACCCAGGTTCACTCTGGAAACACCATATATTTT
>TRBJ1-4|TRBV9|.|TRBD1
CASSVSGGTTNEKLFF
TGTGCCAGCAGCGTATCAGGGGGTACGACAAATGAAAAACTGTTTTTT
>TRBJ2-1|TRBV12-5|.|.
CASVPWGDSFNEQFF
TGTGCTAGTGTCCCATGGGGGGACAGCTTCAATGAGCAGTTCTTC
>TRBJ1-4|TRBV5-6|.|TRBD1
CASSWTGGGGNEKLFF
TGTGCCAGCAGTTGGACAGGGGGCGGCGGTAATGAAAAACTGTTTTTT
>TRBJ2-7|TRBV14|.|.
CASSQERLPPYEQYF
TGTGCCAGCAGCCAAGAGCGGTTGCCCCCCTACGAGCAGTACTTC
>TRBJ2-1|TRBV7-8|few|.
CASSPRGGNNEQFF
TGTGCCAGCAGCCCGCGAGGCGGAAACAATGAGCAGTTCTTC
>TRBJ2-2|TRBV19|.|TRBD2
CASSRGRGGTGELFF
TGTGCCAGTAGTCGCGGGAGGGGGGGCACCGGGGAGCTGTTTTTT
>TRBJ2-1|TRBV5-4|.|TRBD1
CASSSFGTGINEQFF
TGTGCCAGCAGCTCCTTCGGGACAGGGATCAATGAGCAGTTCTTC
>TRBJ1-1|TRBV7-2|.|.
CASSRFGPALHRDTEAFF
TGTGCCAGCAGCCGTTTTGGACCCGCATTGCACAGGGACACTGAAGCTTTCTTT
>TRBJ1-2|TRBV29-1|few|TRBD1
CSVNRQGARGGYTF
TGCAGCGTTAATCGACAGGGGGCGAGAGGGGGCTACACCTTC
>TRBJ2-1|TRBV5-1|.|TRBD2
CASSSKLAGFQNEQFF
TGCGCCAGCAGCTCCAAACTAGCGGGATTCCAAAATGAGCAGTTCTTC
>TRBJ2-3|TRBV10-3|once|TRBD2
CAISPGLAGGTDTQYF
TGTGCCATCAGTCCGGGACTAGCGGGAGGCACAGATACGCAGTATTTT
>TRBJ1-2|TRBV19|.|.
CASSPSDGVNYGYTF
TGTGCCAGTAGTCCGAGTGACGGGGTGAACTATGGCTACACCTTC
>TRBJ1-5|TRBV5-1|.|.
CASSLDTGNQPQHF
TGCGCCAGCAGCTTGGATACAGGCAATCAGCCCCAGCATTTT
>TRBJ2-1|TRBV7-2|.|.
CASSSEGTLKQFF
TGTGCCAGCAGCTCCGAAGGGACTCTAAAGCAGTTCTTC
>TRBJ1-5|TRBV19|.|.
CASSRDYNQPQHF
TGTGCCAGCAGTCGGGACTACAATCAGCCCCAGCATTTT
>TRBJ2-7|TRBV28|.|TRBD1
CASSLRGQDEQYF
TGTGCCAGCAGTTTGAGGGGGCAGGACGAGCAGTACTTC
>TRBJ1-2|TRBV15|.|TRBD1
CATSRDPGQSVGYTF
TGTGCCACCAGCAGAGATCCGGGACAGAGCGTAGGCTACACCTTC
>TRBJ2-1|TRBV5-1|.|.
CASSLVAASSYNEQFF
TGCGCCAGCAGCTTGGTGGCTGCAAGCTCCTACAATGAGCAGTTCTTC
>TRBJ2-3|TRBV13|once|TRBD1
CASSPDRVRTDTQYF
TGTGCCAGCAGCCCAGACAGGGTACGCACAGATACGCAGTATTTT
>TRBJ2-5|TRBV4-1|.|.
CASSQVGVQETQYF
TGCGCCAGCAGCCAAGTAGGGGTTCAAGAGACCCAGTACTTC
>TRBJ2-7|TRBV2|.|.
CASSDWRESYEQYF
TGTGCCAGCAGTGATTGGAGGGAGAGCTACGAGCAGTACTTC
>TRBJ2-7|TRBV6-5|few|.
CASSPEGYEQYF
TGTGCCAGCAGCCCCGAGGGATACGAGCAGTACTTC
>TRBJ2-5|TRBV2|few|TRBD2
CASRGTSGPQETQYF
TGTGCCAGCAGGGGGACTAGCGGGCCTCAAGAGACCCAGTACTTC
>TRBJ1-1|TRBV28|few|.
CASSLGGGSWQAFF
TGTGCCAGCAGTTTAGGGGGGGGGAGTTGGCAAGCTTTCTTT
>TRBJ2-6|TRBV28|.|.
CASSSAGVPGANVLTF
TGTGCCAGCAGTTCGGCGGGTGTCCCTGGGGCCAACGTCCTGACTTTC
>TRBJ2-7|TRBV15|few|.
CATSRGGDMDEQYF
TGTGCCACCAGCAGAGGGGGCGATATGGACGAGCAGTACTTC
>TRBJ2-7|TRBV5-4|.|TRBD2
CASSLGSSGGYEQYF
TGTGCCAGCAGCTTGGGAAGTAGCGGGGGCTACGAGCAGTACTTC
>TRBJ2-2|TRBV28|.|TRBD1
CASRGGDRGGPFGDTGELFF
TGTGCCAGCAGGGGGGGGGACAGGGGAGGCCCGTTCGGGGACACCGGGGAGCTGTTTTTT
>TRBJ1-1|TRBV28|.|TRBD1
CASRLGQVNTEAFF
TGTGCCAGCAGACTGGGACAGGTGAACACTGAAGCCTTCTTT
>TRBJ1-2|TRBV19|once|TRBD1
CASSTLGTGWDGYTF
TGTGCCAGTAGTACACTTGGGACAGGCTGGGATGGCTACACCTTC
>TRBJ2-3|TRBV28|.|TRBD1
CASSFTGEISTDTQYF
TGTGCCAGCAGTTTCACAGGGGAGATTAGCACAGATACGCAGTATTTT
>TRBJ2-1|TRBV18|.|.
CASSPLTGDEQFF
TGTGCCAGCTCACCACTCACGGGGGATGAGCAGTTCTTC
>TRBJ1-5|TRBV28|many|.
CASNDGGGSQPQHF
TGTGCCAGCAATGATGGGGGGGGCTCTCAGCCCCAGCATTTT
>TRBJ1-2|TRBV25-1|.|.
CASSESGGRNYGYTF
TGTGCCAGCAGTGAATCGGGGGGGCGGAACTATGGCTACACCTTC
>TRBJ1-5|TRBV7-9|.|.
CSSSFGGINQPQHF
TGTTCCAGCAGCTTCGGGGGAATCAATCAGCCCCAGCATTTT
>TRBJ2-7|TRBV18|.|TRBD2
CASSPLSGLGPPYEQYF
TGTGCCAGCTCACCACTTAGCGGGCTGGGGCCCCCCTACGAGCAGTACTTC
>TRBJ2-7|TRBV30|few|.
CAWTRGGTPSEQYF
TGTGCCTGGACCAGGGGAGGGACTCCTTCCGAGCAGTACTTC
>TRBJ1-4|TRBV18|.|.
CASSPRTQSNEKLFF
TGTGCCAGCTCCCCGAGGACACAGAGTAATGAAAAACTGTTTTTT
>TRBJ2-7|TRBV6-1|.|.
CASGGGEPPGDEQYF
TGTGCCAGCGGGGGGGGCGAACCCCCTGGGGACGAGCAGTACTTC
>TRBJ2-3|TRBV6-5|.|TRBD2
CASSMLADTDTQYF
TGTGCCAGCAGTATGCTAGCGGACACAGATACGCAGTATTTT
>TRBJ1-1|TRBV6-5|.|.
CASSYTGDTEAFF
TGTGCCAGCAGTTATACAGGCGACACTGAAGCTTTCTTT
>TRBJ2-7|TRBV18|.|.
CASSPGQEAYEQYF
TGTGCCAGCTCGCCGGGTCAAGAAGCCTACGAGCAGTACTTC
>TRBJ2-5|TRBV5-1|.|.
CASSLRGFGETQYF
TGCGCCAGCAGCTTGCGAGGTTTCGGAGAGACCCAGTACTTC
>TRBJ2-4|TRBV30|few|.
CAWSVLGGQYSNSQYF
TGTGCCTGGAGTGTACTAGGTGGGCAGTATTCAAACAGTCAGTACTTC
>TRBJ1-2|TRBV18|.|.
CASSPPGLFDGYTF
TGTGCCAGCTCACCACCAGGACTGTTCGATGGCTACACCTTC
>TRBJ2-7|TRBV7-9|.|.
CASSLANRDQSYEQYF
TGTGCCAGCAGCTTAGCCAACAGGGATCAATCCTACGAGCAGTACTTC
>TRBJ2-6|TRBV18|.|TRBD1
CASGTAISGANGLTF
TGTGCCAGCGGGACAGCGATCTCTGGGGCCAACGGCCTGACTTTC
>TRBJ2-7|TRBV5-1|.|TRBD1
CASSLAGTGDEQYF
TGCGCCAGCAGCTTGGCCGGGACAGGGGACGAGCAGTACTTC
>TRBJ2-7|TRBV5-6|.|TRBD2
CASSLETSGEQYF
TGTGCCAGCAGCTTGGAAACTAGCGGCGAGCAGTACTTC
>TRBJ2-3|TRBV28|few|.
CASSFRSTDTQYF
TGTGCCAGCAGTTTCCGGAGCACAGATACGCAGTATTTT
>TRBJ2-5|TRBV28|.|.
CASRDWKETQYF
TGTGCCAGCAGAGACTGGAAAGAGACCCAGTACTTC
>TRBJ2-5|TRBV10-3|.|TRBD2
CAIKGQREGETQYF
TGTGCCATCAAGGGCCAGCGGGAGGGGGAGACCCAGTACTTC
>TRBJ2-1|TRBV11-1|.|.
CASSPGHSAFNEQFF
TGTGCCAGCAGCCCGGGTCACTCGGCGTTCAATGAGCAGTTCTTC
>TRBJ1-5|TRBV19|.|.
CASSTRQTSNQPQHF
TGTGCCAGTAGTACTCGACAGACTAGCAATCAGCCCCAGCATTTT
>TRBJ2-7|TRBV15|.|TRBD2
CATSPRGEASEQYF
TGTGCCACCAGCCCCCGGGGGGAGGCGTCCGAGCAGTACTTC
>TRBJ2-1|TRBV5-4|.|TRBD1
CASSERQGNEQFF
TGTGCCAGCAGCGAAAGACAGGGGAATGAGCAGTTCTTC
>TRBJ2-6|TRBV30|.|.
CAWSVPLAGANVLTF
TGTGCCTGGAGTGTTCCACTAGCTGGGGCCAACGTCCTGACTTTC
>TRBJ1-1|TRBV27|.|.
CASRTVENTEAFF
TGTGCCAGTCGGACAGTCGAGAACACTGAAGCTTTCTTT